This TCR beta chain was identified in a study of blood T cell repertoires in COVID-19. Turning to the study itself: Samples came from the United States, Italy and Spain, spanning acute and convalescent COVID-19.

J gave up 3 bases and V 5 bases, and 3 bases lay outside the gene matches. Germline CDR1 KGHSH, CDR2 LQKENI. CDR3 length: 15 amino acids. Per the original methods: Reference gene primer amplification gave estimated nucleated cell counts. TCRdb's copy holds only in-frame clones and misses some; the assay was immunoSEQ multiplex PCR. V and J calls and clone size follow that table, whereas D and trimming were derived from the DNA. The profile shows about 270,000 clones, roughly 91% of them singletons. Self-reported history from a screening survey and questionnaire set each donor's cohort. Donors of Cohort 3 who recovered were those that had two negative PCRs, clearance, or symptom resolution.

The rearrangement links TRBV18 to TRBJ2-1; 11 nucleotides line up with TRBD2. The sequenced material came from PBMCs or T cells enriched from blood (not recorded which). The sequence was obtained from a woman in her sixties who had recovered from COVID-19. The CDR3 DNA reads TGTGCCAGCTCAGCGGGACTAGCGGACTACAATGAGCAGTTCTTC. Amino acid sequence: CASSAGLADYNEQFF.